This T cell receptor (beta chain) was recovered during a study of cytomegalovirus exposure and HLA in healthy donors. General study points: Association of a missense DCLRE1C variant with TCR beta V- and J-gene trimming was reported in a later analysis. Productive status was seen about 87% or about 30% of the time for most TCR beta V segments in an earlier analysis.

In regard to this clone: Its target is not known.

PCR primers comprised 60 Vbeta and 13 Jbeta primers. Profiling relied on immunoSEQ multiplex PCR, and the TCRdb table lists in-frame clones only, not all of them. This sample has 95,000 to 150,000 clones, with around 72% found just once. J was trimmed by 4 bases and V by 2 bases; bases with no gene match: 1. Per germline, CDR1 SGHKS and CDR2 YYEKEE (reference sequence). CDR3 length equals 14 residues. This chain connects TRBV5-5 to TRBJ2-7, with 12 bases lining up with TRBD2. The receptor's source is a woman aged 45-60 years in good health and CMV-seropositive. Sequenced sample: PBMCs. CDR3 in amino acids: CASSFGLAGYEQYF. The CDR3, as DNA: TGTGCCAGCAGCTTTGGACTAGCGGGGTACGAGCAGTACTTC.